Below, 3 T cell receptor beta chains from the same sample are listed, as sequenced in a study of blood T cell repertoires in COVID-19. Some clones are missing from TCRdb's copy, which holds only in-frame ones; the method was immunoSEQ multiplex PCR. This sample has about 93,000 clones, with about 80% found just once. Input material: peripheral blood. These receptor sequences come from a human donor in a cohort sampled during active COVID-19.

V is TRBV6-6 and J is TRBJ1-1; 10 bases map to TRBD1. Germline CDR1 and CDR2: MNHNY and SVGAGI (reference sequence). This CDR3 has 18 amino acids. V was pared by 5 bases and J by 5 bases, with 17 bases of the junction left unmatched. CDR3: CASSPRPGTGDGRTEAFF. CDR3 nucleotide sequence: TGTGCCAGCAGTCCGCGTCCCGGGACAGGGGATGGTCGGACTGAAGCTTTCTTT.

This chain uses TRBV19 with TRBJ1-2; 8 bases align to TRBD1. Germline CDR1 is LNHDA and CDR2 is SQIVND (reference sequence). CDR3 length: 17 residues. V shed 5 bases, J shed 3 bases, and the junction held 14 bases outside the gene matches. The CDR3 region is CASSLHFGQGGYYGYTF. CDR3 in DNA: TGTGCCAGTAGTCTACACTTTGGACAGGGCGGCTACTATGGCTACACCTTC.

The V gene is TRBV28, the J gene TRBJ2-1; tentative D call: TRBD2 (5 bases). CDR1 and CDR2 from the germline V gene are MDHEN and SYDVKM. Trimming took off 7 bases at V and 6 bases at J, with 10 bases between the two ends. The CDR3 runs 12 residues. The CDR3 DNA reads TGTGCCAGCACTCGAGGGATCAATGAGCAGTTCTTC. Its protein product is CASTRGINEQFF. The variable domain in full, with the rest retrieved from reference TRBV28 and TRBJ2-1, is DVKVTQSSRYLVKRTGEKVFLECVQDMDHENMFWYRQDPGLGLRLIYFSYDVKMKEKGDIPEGYSVSREKKERFSLILESASTNQTSMYLCASTRGINEQFFGPGTRLTVL.